The entry that follows covers one T cell receptor (beta chain) sequence. Profiling relied on immunoSEQ multiplex PCR, and the TCRdb table lists in-frame clones only, not all of them. The top ten hold roughly 0.35% of the sample, which has some 77,000 clones, roughly 96% seen once. The sample is drawn from a study of technical replicates of blood from several donors. Trimming removed 5 bases from V and 4 bases from J, with 17 bases in between. This CDR3 has 15 residues. Per the germline V gene, CDR1 is MDHEN and CDR2 is SYDVKM. The material sequenced was T cells isolated from PBMCs. The V and J genes are TRBV28 and TRBJ1-2; a weak D match, TRBD1 (6 bases). The sequence was collected from a human donor in good health. The CDR3 spells CASSPPAGGGYGYTF. The CDR3 DNA sequence: TGTGCCAGCAGTCCACCAGCGGGGGGCGGCTATGGCTACACCTTC.